Sequencing of this T cell receptor (beta chain) was carried out in a study of cytomegalovirus exposure and HLA in healthy donors. In this sample, this clone turned up a few times. Antigen: not known. This CDR3 is built from 17 residues. Germline V CDR1 and CDR2: SGHRS, YFSETQ. Trimming at V came to 2 bases and at J to 0 bases, leaving 6 bases not matched to a gene. Study-wide results and limits: Later analysis demonstrated an association between a missense DCLRE1C variant and TCR beta V- and J-gene trimming. A classifier reportedly called cytomegalovirus status with high sensitivity and specificity. Productive status was seen about 87% or about 30% of the time for most TCR beta V segments in an earlier analysis.

Vbeta (60) and Jbeta (13) primers were used in the PCR. Libraries were prepared by immunoSEQ multiplex PCR; TCRdb keeps only in-frame clonotypes and omits some of them. The sample yields fewer than 150,000 clones, about 79% seen once. This TCR derives from a woman between 18 and 29 years old in good health and CMV-seronegative. The sequenced sample was PBMCs. The chain is built from TRBV5-1 and TRBJ1-1; 11 bases are a match to TRBD1. DNA for the CDR3: TGCGCCAGCAGCTTAAGCTGGACAGGGGGCATGAACACTGAAGCTTTCTTT. Its protein product is CASSLSWTGGMNTEAFF. Complete variable domain (other parts from reference TRBV5-1 and TRBJ1-1): KAGVTQTPRYLIKTRGQQVTLSCSPISGHRSVSWYQQTPGQGLQFLFEYFSETQRNKGNFPGRFSGRQFSNSRSEMNVSTLELGDSALYLCASSLSWTGGMNTEAFFGQGTRLTVV.